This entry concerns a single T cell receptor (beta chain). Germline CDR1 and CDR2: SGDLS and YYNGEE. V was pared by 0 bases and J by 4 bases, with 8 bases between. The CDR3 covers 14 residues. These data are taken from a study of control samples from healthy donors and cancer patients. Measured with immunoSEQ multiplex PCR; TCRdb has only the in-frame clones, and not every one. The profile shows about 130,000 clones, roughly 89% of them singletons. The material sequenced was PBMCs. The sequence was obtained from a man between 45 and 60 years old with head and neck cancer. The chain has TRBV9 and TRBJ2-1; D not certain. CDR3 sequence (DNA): TGTGCCAGCAGCGTAGTCTCCAATTACAATGAGCAGTTCTTC. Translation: CASSVVSNYNEQFF.